These T cell receptor beta chains were read from a single sample in a study of human T cells and chemical hapten exposure. TCRdb re-called the RACE reads through MiXCR, storing one row per CDR3 protein. The repertoire has about 140,000 distinct CDR3 sequences, about 11% of them found once; the top ten carry approximately 1.3%. The specimen comprised whole blood, sampled in connection with sensitization to the hapten diphenylcyclopropenone (DPC). These receptors were taken from a woman in her fifties or sixties with alopecia areata. Some clones in this sample may be carry-over from other donors' samples. The CDR3 runs from the conserved cysteine through the conserved F or W. A D gene is named only where the DNA matches it firmly. For some rows the clone size is stated as once, few or many, or as a class when expanded; others skip it.

D: NA
size: few
V: TRBV5-6
J: TRBJ1-3
CDR3: CASSRRARAGNTIYF
DNA: TGTGCCAGCAGCCGTCGGGCGAGGGCTGGAAACACCATATATTTT

D: NA
size: NA
V: TRBV4-1
J: TRBJ1-2
CDR3: CASSQVSGGRNYGYTF
DNA: TGCGCCAGCAGCCAAGTGAGTGGGGGGCGAAACTATGGCTACACCTTC

D: TRBD1
size: NA
V: TRBV5-4
J: TRBJ1-6
CDR3: CASSKTGTDNSPLHF
DNA: TGTGCCAGCAGCAAGACCGGGACAGATAATTCACCCCTCCACTTT

D: TRBD1
size: few
V: TRBV4-2
J: TRBJ1-1
CDR3: CVSSPTGGYTEAFF
DNA: TGTGTCAGCAGCCCGACAGGGGGCTACACTGAAGCTTTCTTT

D: NA
size: many
V: TRBV6-5
J: TRBJ2-2
CDR3: CASSYSSAALTGELFF
DNA: TGTGCCAGCAGTTACAGCTCTGCTGCATTGACCGGGGAGCTGTTTTTT

D: NA
size: few
V: TRBV14
J: TRBJ2-1
CDR3: CASSHRQANEQFF
DNA: TGTGCCAGCAGCCATAGACAGGCCAATGAGCAGTTCTTC

D: NA
size: few
V: TRBV18
J: TRBJ2-6
CDR3: CASSPPPSGANVLTF
DNA: TGTGCCAGCTCACCTCCTCCCTCTGGGGCCAACGTCCTGACTTTC

D: TRBD2
size: few
V: TRBV7-8
J: TRBJ2-1
CDR3: CASTVGLAGGGLYNEQFF
DNA: TGTGCCAGCACTGTAGGACTAGCGGGAGGGGGTCTATACAATGAGCAGTTCTTC

D: NA
size: NA
V: TRBV7-2
J: TRBJ1-2
CDR3: CASSLAGQQKGYTF
DNA: TGTGCCAGCAGCTTAGCGGGCCAGCAGAAGGGCTACACCTTC

D: TRBD2
size: NA
V: TRBV12-3/TRBV12-4
J: TRBJ2-1
CDR3: CASSIGLAVNEQFF
DNA: TGTGCCAGCAGTATCGGACTAGCAGTCAATGAGCAGTTCTTC

D: NA
size: many
V: TRBV28
J: TRBJ1-5
CDR3: CASTGTPFSNQPQHF
DNA: TGTGCCAGCACCGGAACCCCGTTTAGCAATCAGCCCCAGCATTTT

D: TRBD1
size: NA
V: TRBV19
J: TRBJ1-2
CDR3: CASSTLGQDYGYTF
DNA: TGTGCCAGTAGTACCTTGGGACAGGACTATGGCTACACCTTC

D: NA
size: few
V: TRBV7-6
J: TRBJ1-2
CDR3: CASSPGGEGYTF
DNA: TGTGCCAGCAGCCCTGGGGGAGAGGGCTACACCTTC

D: NA
size: many
V: TRBV4-2
J: TRBJ2-5
CDR3: CASSQEAAADQETQYF
DNA: TGTGCCAGCAGCCAAGAAGCGGCCGCCGACCAAGAGACCCAGTACTTC

D: NA
size: NA
V: TRBV5-1
J: TRBJ2-3
CDR3: CASSLVSDTQYF
DNA: TGCGCCAGCAGCTTGGTGTCGGATACGCAGTATTTT

D: TRBD1
size: few
V: TRBV6-1
J: TRBJ2-1
CDR3: CASNRMGQGRMISNEQFF
DNA: TGTGCCAGCAACAGAATGGGACAGGGGAGAATGATTTCGAATGAGCAGTTCTTC

D: NA
size: many
V: TRBV20-1
J: TRBJ1-1
CDR3: CSARDPGMNTEAFF
DNA: TGCAGTGCTAGAGATCCGGGAATGAACACTGAAGCTTTCTTT

D: TRBD1
size: NA
V: TRBV30
J: TRBJ1-4
CDR3: CAWTQRGTGVRKLFF
DNA: TGTGCCTGGACCCAACGCGGGACAGGGGTGAGAAAACTGTTTTTT

D: TRBD1
size: many
V: TRBV12-3/TRBV12-4
J: TRBJ2-1
CDR3: CASSPGQGYNEQFF
DNA: TGTGCCAGCAGTCCGGGACAGGGCTACAATGAGCAGTTCTTC

D: TRBD2
size: few
V: TRBV29-1
J: TRBJ2-2
CDR3: CSVEGLAGVVGELFF
DNA: TGCAGCGTTGAAGGACTAGCGGGAGTGGTCGGGGAGCTGTTTTTT

D: NA
size: few
V: TRBV20-1
J: TRBJ2-1
CDR3: CSALSPPERGEQFF
DNA: TGCAGTGCCCTCTCTCCCCCGGAACGGGGTGAGCAGTTCTTC

D: NA
size: NA
V: TRBV3-1
J: TRBJ2-1
CDR3: CASSQAPRGNEQFF
DNA: TGTGCCAGCAGCCAAGCTCCTAGGGGGAATGAGCAGTTCTTC

D: TRBD2
size: NA
V: TRBV12-3/TRBV12-4
J: TRBJ2-7
CDR3: CASSPVAGRSYEQYF
DNA: TGTGCCAGCAGCCCCGTAGCGGGACGCTCCTACGAGCAGTACTTC

D: NA
size: NA
V: TRBV9
J: TRBJ1-5
CDR3: CASSVRGENQPQHF
DNA: TGTGCCAGCAGCGTGCGGGGGGAAAATCAGCCCCAGCATTTT

D: NA
size: many
V: TRBV11-1
J: TRBJ2-3
CDR3: CASSHPDTQYF
DNA: TGTGCCAGCAGCCACCCAGATACGCAGTATTTT

D: TRBD1
size: NA
V: TRBV14
J: TRBJ1-2
CDR3: CASSFDRGDGYTF
DNA: TGTGCCAGCAGCTTCGACAGGGGCGATGGCTACACCTTC

D: NA
size: NA
V: TRBV27
J: TRBJ2-7
CDR3: CASSPWRTQSSYEQYF
DNA: TGTGCCAGCAGTCCATGGAGGACGCAAAGCTCCTACGAGCAGTACTTC

D: NA
size: NA
V: TRBV11-2
J: TRBJ2-3
CDR3: CASSLEGPQAEVGSTDTQYF
DNA: TGTGCCAGCAGCTTAGAGGGACCGCAGGCTGAAGTGGGGAGCACAGATACGCAGTATTTT

D: TRBD1
size: NA
V: TRBV24-1
J: TRBJ2-2
CDR3: CATSDADRGPGELFF
DNA: TGTGCCACCAGTGATGCGGACAGGGGTCCCGGGGAGCTGTTTTTT

D: NA
size: few
V: TRBV18
J: TRBJ1-1
CDR3: CASSPLDGNTEAFF
DNA: TGTGCCAGCTCACCATTAGATGGGAACACTGAAGCTTTCTTT

D: NA
size: few
V: TRBV7-2
J: TRBJ2-7
CDR3: CASSPRTLFYEQYF
DNA: TGTGCCAGCAGCCCCCGGACTCTCTTCTACGAGCAGTACTTC

D: NA
size: NA
V: TRBV5-1
J: TRBJ2-3
CDR3: CASNSRGDEDTQYF
DNA: TGCGCCAGCAACTCGAGGGGAGATGAAGATACGCAGTATTTT

D: NA
size: NA
V: TRBV19
J: TRBJ1-4
CDR3: CASIPEGSGPRDEKLFF
DNA: TGTGCCAGTATCCCTGAGGGGTCGGGCCCAAGGGATGAAAAACTGTTTTTT